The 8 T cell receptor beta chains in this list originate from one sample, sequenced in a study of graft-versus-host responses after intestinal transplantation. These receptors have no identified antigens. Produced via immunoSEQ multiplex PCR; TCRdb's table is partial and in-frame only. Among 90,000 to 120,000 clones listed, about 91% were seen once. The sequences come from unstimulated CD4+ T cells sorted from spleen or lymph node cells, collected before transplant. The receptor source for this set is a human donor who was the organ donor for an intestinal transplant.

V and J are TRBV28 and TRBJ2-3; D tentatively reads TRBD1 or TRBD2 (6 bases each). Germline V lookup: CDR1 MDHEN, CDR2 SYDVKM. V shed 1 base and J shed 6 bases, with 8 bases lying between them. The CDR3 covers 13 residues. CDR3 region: CASSLSGADTQYF. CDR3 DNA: TGTGCCAGCAGTTTATCGGGGGCCGATACGCAGTATTTT.

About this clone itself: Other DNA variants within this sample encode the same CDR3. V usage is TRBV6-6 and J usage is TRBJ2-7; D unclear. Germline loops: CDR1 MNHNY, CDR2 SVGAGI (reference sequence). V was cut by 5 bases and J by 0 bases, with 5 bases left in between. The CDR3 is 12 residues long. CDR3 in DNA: TGTGCCAGCAGTCCATCCTCCTACGAGCAGTACTTC. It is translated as CASSPSSYEQYF.

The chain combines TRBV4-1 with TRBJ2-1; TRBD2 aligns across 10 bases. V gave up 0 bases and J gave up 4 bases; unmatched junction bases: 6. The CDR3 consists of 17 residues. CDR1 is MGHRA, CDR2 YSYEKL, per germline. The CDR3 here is CASSQDPASGGYNEQFF. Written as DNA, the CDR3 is TGCGCCAGCAGCCAAGATCCGGCTAGCGGGGGTTACAATGAGCAGTTCTTC.

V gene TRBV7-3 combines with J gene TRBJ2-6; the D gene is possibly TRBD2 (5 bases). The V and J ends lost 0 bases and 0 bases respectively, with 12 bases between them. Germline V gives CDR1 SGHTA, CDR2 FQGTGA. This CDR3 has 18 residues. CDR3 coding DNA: TGTGCCAGCAGCTTAACGAGCGGACTCCACTCTGGGGCCAACGTCCTGACTTTC. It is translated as CASSLTSGLHSGANVLTF.

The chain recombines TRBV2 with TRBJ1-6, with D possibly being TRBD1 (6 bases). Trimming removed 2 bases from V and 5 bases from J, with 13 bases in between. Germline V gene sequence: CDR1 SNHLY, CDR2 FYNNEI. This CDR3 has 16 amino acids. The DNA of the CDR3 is TGTGCCAGCAGTGAATTGGGGGCATCAAATAATTCACCCCTCCACTTT. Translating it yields CASSELGASNNSPLHF.

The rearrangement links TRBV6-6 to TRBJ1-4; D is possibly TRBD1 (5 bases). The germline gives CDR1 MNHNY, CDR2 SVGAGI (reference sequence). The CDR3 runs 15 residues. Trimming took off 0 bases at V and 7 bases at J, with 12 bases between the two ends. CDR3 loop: CASSYSRDLREKLFF. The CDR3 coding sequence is TGTGCCAGCAGTTACTCCAGGGATTTGCGTGAAAAACTGTTTTTT.

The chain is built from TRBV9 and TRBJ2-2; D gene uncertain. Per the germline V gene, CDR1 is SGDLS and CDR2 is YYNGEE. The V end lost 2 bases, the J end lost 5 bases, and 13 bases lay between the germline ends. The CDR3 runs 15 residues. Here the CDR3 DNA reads TGTGCCAGCAGCGTTAGAACAGCCCAGACCGGGGAGCTGTTTTTT. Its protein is CASSVRTAQTGELFF.

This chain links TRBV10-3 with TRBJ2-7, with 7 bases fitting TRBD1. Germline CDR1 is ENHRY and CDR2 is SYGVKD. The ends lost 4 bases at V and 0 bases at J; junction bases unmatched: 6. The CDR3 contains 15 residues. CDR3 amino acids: CAISGEGQYSYEQYF. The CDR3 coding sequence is TGTGCCATCAGTGGAGAGGGACAGTACTCCTACGAGCAGTACTTC.